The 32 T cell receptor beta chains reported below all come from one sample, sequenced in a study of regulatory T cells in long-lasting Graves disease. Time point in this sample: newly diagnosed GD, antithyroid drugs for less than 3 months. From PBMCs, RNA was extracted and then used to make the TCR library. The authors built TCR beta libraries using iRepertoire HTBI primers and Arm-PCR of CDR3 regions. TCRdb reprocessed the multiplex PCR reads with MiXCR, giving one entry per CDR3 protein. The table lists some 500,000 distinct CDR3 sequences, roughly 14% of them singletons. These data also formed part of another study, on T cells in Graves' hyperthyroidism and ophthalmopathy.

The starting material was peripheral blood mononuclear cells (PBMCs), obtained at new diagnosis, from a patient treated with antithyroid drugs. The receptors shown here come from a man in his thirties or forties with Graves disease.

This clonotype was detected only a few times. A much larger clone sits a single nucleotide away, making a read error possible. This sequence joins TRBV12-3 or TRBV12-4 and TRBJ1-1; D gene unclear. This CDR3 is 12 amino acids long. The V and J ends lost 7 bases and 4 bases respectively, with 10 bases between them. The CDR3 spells CASTIHSTEAFF. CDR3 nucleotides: TGTGCCAGCACCATCCACTCCACTGAAGCTTTCTTT.

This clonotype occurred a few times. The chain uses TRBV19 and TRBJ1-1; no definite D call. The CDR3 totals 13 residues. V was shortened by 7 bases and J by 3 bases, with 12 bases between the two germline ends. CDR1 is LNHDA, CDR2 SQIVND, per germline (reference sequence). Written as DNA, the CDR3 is TGTGCCAGTACACGGATGGCCGACACTGAAGCTTTCTTT. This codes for CASTRMADTEAFF.

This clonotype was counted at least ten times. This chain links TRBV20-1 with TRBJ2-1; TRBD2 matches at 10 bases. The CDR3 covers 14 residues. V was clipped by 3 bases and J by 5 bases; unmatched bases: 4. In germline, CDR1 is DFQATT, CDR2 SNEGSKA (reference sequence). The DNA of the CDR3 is TGCAGTGCTAGCCTCGGACTAGCGGACAATGAGCAGTTCTTC. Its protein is CSASLGLADNEQFF.

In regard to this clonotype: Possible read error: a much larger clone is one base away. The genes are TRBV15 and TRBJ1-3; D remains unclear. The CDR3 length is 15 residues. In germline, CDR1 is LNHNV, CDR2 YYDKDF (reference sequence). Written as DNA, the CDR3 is TGTGCCACCAGCAGCACCAGGTTCTCTGGAAGCACCATATATTTT. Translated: CATSSTRFSGSTIYF.

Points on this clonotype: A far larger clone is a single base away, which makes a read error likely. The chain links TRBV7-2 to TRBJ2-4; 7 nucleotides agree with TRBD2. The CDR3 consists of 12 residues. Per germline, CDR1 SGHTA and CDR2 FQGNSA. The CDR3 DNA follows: TGTGCCAGCAACGGGGCGGGAGATGAGCAGCTCTTC. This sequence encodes CASNGAGDEQLF. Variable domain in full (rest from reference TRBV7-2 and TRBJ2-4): GAGVSQSPSNKVTEKGKDVELRCDPISGHTALYWYRQSLGQGLEFLIYFQGNSAPDKSGLPSDRFSAERTGGSVSTLTIQRTQQEDSAVYLCASNGAGDEQLFGAGTRLSVL.

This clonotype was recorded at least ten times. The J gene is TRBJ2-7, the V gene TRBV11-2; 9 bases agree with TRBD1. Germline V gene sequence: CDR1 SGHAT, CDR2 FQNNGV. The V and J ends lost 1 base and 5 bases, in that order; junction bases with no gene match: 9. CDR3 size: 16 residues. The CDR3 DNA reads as TGTGCCAGCAGCTTAGCCCGGGGACAGGGTGGTCACGAGCAGTACTTC. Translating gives CASSLARGQGGHEQYF.

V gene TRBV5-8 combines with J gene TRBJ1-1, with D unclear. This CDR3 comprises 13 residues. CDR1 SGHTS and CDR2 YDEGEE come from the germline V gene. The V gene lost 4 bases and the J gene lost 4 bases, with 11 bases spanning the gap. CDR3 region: CASSLEGSTEAFF. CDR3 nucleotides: TGTGCCAGCAGCCTTGAGGGATCCACTGAAGCTTTCTTT.

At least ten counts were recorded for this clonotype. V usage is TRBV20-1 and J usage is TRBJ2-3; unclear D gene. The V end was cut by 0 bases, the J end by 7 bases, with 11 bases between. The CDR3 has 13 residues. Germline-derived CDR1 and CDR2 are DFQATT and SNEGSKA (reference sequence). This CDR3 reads CSARESRRNTQYF. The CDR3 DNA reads TGCAGTGCTAGAGAGTCAAGGCGGAATACGCAGTATTTT.

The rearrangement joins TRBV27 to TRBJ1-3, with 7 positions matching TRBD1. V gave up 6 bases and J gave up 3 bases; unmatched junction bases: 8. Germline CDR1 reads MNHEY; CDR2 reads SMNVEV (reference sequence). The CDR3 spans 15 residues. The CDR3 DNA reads TGTGCCAGCAGCCCCCAGGGGGATGTTGGAAACACCATATATTTT. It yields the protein CASSPQGDVGNTIYF.

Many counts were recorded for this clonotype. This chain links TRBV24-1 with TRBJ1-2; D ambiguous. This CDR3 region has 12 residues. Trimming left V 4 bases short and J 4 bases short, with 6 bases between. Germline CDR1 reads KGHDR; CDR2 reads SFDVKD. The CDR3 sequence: CATSEGIYGYTF. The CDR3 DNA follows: TGTGCCACCAGTGAAGGAATCTATGGCTACACCTTC.

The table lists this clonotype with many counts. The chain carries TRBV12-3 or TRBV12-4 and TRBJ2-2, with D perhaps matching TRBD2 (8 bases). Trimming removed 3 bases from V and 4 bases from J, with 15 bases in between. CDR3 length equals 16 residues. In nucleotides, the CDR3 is TGTGCCAGCAGTTTTAGCGGGACAGCTTTCACCGGGGAGCTGTTTTTT. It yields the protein CASSFSGTAFTGELFF.

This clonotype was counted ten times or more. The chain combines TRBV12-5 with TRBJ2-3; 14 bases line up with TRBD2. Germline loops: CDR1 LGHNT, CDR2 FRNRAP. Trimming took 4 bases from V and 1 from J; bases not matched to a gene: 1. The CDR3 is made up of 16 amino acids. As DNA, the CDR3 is TGTGCTAGTGGTTCGGGACTAGCGGGGGGCACAGATACGCAGTATTTT. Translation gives CASGSGLAGGTDTQYF.

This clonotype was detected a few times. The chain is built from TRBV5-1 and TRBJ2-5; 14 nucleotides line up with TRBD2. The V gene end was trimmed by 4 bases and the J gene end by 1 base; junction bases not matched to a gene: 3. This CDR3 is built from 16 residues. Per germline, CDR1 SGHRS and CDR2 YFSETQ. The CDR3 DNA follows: TGCGCCAGCAGCCAGACTAGCGGGAGGGCCCAAGAGACCCAGTACTTC. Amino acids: CASSQTSGRAQETQYF.

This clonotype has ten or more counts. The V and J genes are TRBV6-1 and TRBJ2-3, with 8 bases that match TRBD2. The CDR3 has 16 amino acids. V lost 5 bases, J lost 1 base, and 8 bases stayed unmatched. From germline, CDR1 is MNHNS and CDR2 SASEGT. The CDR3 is CASSPRGAGGTDTQYF. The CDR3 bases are TGTGCCAGCAGTCCCCGGGGAGCGGGAGGCACAGATACGCAGTATTTT.

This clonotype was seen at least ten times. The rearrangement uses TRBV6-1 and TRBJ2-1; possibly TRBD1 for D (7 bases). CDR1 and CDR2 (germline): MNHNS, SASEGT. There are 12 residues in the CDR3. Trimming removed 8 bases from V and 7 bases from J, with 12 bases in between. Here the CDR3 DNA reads TGTGCCAGCCGGGACAGCGGGAATGAGCAGTTCTTC. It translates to CASRDSGNEQFF.

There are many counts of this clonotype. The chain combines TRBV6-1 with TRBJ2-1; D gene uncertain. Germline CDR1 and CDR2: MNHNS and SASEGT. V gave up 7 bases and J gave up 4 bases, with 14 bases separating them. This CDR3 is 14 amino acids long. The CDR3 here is CASIQRWVYNEQFF. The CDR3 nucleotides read TGTGCCAGCATCCAGAGGTGGGTGTACAATGAGCAGTTCTTC.

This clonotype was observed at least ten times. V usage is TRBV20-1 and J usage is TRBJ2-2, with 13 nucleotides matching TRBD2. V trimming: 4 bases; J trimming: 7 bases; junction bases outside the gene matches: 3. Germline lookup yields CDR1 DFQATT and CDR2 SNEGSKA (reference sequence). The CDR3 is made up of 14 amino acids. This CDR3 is CSATGTSGIGELFF. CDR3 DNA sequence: TGCAGTGCTACCGGGACTAGCGGGATCGGGGAGCTGTTTTTT.

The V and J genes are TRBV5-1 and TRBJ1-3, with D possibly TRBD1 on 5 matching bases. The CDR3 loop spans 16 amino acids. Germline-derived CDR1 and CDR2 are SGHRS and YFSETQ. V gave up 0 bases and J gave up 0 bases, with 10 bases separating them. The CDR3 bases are TGCGCCAGCAGCTTGGGTAGGGGTGACTCTGGAAACACCATATATTTT. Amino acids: CASSLGRGDSGNTIYF.

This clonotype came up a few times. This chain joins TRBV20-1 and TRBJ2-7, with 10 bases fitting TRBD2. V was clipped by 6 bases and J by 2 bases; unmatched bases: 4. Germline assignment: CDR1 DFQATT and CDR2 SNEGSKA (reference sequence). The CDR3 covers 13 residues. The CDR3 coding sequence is TGCAGTGCCCCTAGCGGGAGCCCCTACGAGCAGTACTTC. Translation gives CSAPSGSPYEQYF.

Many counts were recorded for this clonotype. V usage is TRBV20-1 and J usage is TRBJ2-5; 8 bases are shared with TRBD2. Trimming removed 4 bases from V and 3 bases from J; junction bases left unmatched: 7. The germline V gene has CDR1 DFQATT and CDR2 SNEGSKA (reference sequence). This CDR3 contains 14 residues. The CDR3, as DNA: TGCAGTGCTACCACCCCGCGGGGGGAAGAGACCCAGTACTTC. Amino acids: CSATTPRGEETQYF.

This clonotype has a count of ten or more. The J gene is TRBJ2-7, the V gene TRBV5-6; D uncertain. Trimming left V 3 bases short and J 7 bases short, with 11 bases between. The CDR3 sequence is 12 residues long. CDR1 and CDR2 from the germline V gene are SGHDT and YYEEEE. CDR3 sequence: CASSSLLGEQYF. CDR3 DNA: TGTGCCAGCAGCTCGCTACTGGGGGAGCAGTACTTC.

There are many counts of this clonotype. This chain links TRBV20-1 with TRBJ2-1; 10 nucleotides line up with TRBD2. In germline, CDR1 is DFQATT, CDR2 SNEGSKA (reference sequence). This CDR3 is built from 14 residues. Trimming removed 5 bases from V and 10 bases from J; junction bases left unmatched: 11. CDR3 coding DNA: TGCAGTGCTCCTCCGGGACTAGCGAGGGGGGAGCAGTTCTTC. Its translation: CSAPPGLARGEQFF.

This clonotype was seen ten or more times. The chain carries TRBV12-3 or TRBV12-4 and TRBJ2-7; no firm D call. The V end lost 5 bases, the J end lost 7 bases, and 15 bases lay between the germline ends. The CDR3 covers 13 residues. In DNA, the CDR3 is TGTGCCAGCAGTCCCGACTGGCTTCGAGAGCAGTACTTC. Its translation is CASSPDWLREQYF.

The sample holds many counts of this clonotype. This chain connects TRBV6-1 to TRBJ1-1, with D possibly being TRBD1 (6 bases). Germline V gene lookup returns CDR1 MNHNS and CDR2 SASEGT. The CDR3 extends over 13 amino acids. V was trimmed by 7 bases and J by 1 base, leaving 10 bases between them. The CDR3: CASTRTENTEAFF. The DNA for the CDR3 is TGTGCCAGCACGCGGACAGAGAACACTGAAGCTTTCTTT.

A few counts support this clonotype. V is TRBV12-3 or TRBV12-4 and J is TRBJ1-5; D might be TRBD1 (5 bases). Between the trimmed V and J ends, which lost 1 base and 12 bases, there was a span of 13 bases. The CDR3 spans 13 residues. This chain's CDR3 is CASSLVRVGDQHF. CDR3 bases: TGTGCCAGCAGTTTAGTCAGGGTAGGTGACCAGCATTTT.

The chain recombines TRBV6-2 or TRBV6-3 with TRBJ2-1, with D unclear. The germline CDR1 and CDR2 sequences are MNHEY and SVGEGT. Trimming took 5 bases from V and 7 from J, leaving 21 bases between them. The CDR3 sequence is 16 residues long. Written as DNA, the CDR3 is TGTGCCAGCAGTGATTCTGGGCTCTGGGCCGGAAATGAGCAGTTCTTC. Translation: CASSDSGLWAGNEQFF.

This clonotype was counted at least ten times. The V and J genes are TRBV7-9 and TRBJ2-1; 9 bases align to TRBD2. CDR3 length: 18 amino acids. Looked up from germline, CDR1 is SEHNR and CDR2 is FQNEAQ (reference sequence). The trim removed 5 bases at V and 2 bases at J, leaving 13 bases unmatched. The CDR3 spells CASSGLLSSGKTYNEQFF. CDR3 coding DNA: TGTGCCAGCAGCGGACTACTTTCTAGCGGGAAGACCTACAATGAGCAGTTCTTC.

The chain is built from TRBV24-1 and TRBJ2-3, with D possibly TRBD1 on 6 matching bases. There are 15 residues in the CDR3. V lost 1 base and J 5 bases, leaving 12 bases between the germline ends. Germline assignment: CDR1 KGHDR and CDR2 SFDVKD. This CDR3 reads CATSDFGGARDTQYF. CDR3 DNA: TGTGCCACCAGTGATTTTGGGGGCGCGAGAGATACGCAGTATTTT.

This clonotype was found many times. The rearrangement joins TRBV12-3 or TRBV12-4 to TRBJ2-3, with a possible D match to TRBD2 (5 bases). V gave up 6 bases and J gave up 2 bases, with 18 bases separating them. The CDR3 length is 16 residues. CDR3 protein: CASSMNSAWPTDTQYF. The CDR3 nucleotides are TGTGCCAGCAGCATGAATAGCGCCTGGCCCACAGATACGCAGTATTTT.

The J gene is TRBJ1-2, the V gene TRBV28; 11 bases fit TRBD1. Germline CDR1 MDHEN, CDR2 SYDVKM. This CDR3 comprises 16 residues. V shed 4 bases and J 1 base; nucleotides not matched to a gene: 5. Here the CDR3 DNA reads TGTGCCAGCAGTTCCATCGGGACAGGGGGTAACTATGGCTACACCTTC. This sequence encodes CASSSIGTGGNYGYTF.

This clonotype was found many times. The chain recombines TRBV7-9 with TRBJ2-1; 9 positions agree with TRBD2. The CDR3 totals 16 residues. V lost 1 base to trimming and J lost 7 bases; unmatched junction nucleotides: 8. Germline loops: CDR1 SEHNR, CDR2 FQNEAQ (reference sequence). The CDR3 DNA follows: TGTGCCAGCAGCTTAGAGGCACGCGGGAGGGGTAATGAGCAGTTCTTC. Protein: CASSLEARGRGNEQFF.

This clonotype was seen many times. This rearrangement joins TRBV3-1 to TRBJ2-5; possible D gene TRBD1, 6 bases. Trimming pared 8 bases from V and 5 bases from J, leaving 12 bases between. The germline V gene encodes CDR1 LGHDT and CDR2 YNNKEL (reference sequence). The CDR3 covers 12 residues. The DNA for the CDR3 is TGTGCCAGCGGGGGACATGAGGAGACCCAGTACTTC. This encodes CASGGHEETQYF.